The present T cell receptor beta chain was sequenced within a study of OX40 agonist ivuxolimab in advanced cancers. Study overall: Patients were dosed with the agonistic anti-OX40 (CD134) antibody ivuxolimab. A partial response was reached by three patients: one with hepatocellular carcinoma and two with cutaneous melanoma.

Germline-derived CDR1 and CDR2 are SGHRS and YFSETQ. V lost 10 bases to trimming and J lost 1 base; unmatched junction nucleotides: 4. This CDR3 is 13 amino acids long. Study results and limitations: No determination was made of the antigen specificity of the expanded peripheral T cells. CD8+ T cells (on average) carried more expanded clones than CD4+ T cells.

About this clone itself: Its antigen is undetermined.

The repertoire was sequenced with immunoSEQ multiplex PCR; TCRdb's copy has only in-frame clones and lacks some. The sample lists some 99,000 clones; 87% were seen once. Sequenced here: CD4+ or CD8+ T cells sorted from blood, sampled in a trial of the OX40 agonist ivuxolimab. This receptor was taken from an adult with an advanced solid tumor such as melanoma, head and neck, liver or kidney cancer. V gene TRBV5-1 combines with J gene TRBJ2-2; 7 bases map to TRBD1. This CDR3 reads CASRTGNTGELFF. DNA for the CDR3: TGCGCCTCCCGGACAGGGAACACCGGGGAGCTGTTTTTT. Using reference TRBV5-1 and TRBJ2-2 for the parts outside the CDR3, the full variable domain is KAGVTQTPRYLIKTRGQQVTLSCSPISGHRSVSWYQQTPGQGLQFLFEYFSETQRNKGNFPGRFSGRQFSNSRSEMNVSTLELGDSALYLCASRTGNTGELFFGEGSRLTVL.